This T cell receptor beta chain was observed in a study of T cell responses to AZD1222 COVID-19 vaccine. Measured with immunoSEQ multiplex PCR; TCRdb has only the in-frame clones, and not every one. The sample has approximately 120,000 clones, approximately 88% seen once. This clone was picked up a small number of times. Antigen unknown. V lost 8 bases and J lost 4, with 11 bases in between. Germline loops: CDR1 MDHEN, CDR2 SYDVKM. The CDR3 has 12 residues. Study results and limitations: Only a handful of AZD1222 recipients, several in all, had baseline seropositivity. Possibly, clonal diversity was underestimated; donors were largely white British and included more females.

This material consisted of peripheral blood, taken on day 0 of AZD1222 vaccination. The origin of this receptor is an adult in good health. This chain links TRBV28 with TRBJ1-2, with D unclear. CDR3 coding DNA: TGTGCCAGCGGGTCCCGCCTCTATGGCTACACCTTC. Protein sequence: CASGSRLYGYTF.